Listed below are T cell receptor beta chains from one sample, sequenced in a study of blood T cell repertoires in COVID-19. Here immunoSEQ multiplex PCR was the method, and the copy in TCRdb shows in-frame clones only, minus some. The profile shows tens of thousands of clones, around 80% of them singletons. Material for sequencing was peripheral blood. These receptors all come from a man aged 60 to 75 with acute or convalescent COVID-19. Each CDR3 is given with its conserved first and last residue. D genes are given only for firm matches. Expanded clones get a size class; other rows say once, few or many, or leave the size out.

D,size,V,J,DNA,CDR3
TRBD1,NA,TRBV15,TRBJ2-7,TGTGCCACCAGCAGACCTCAGGGGGCCAACGAGCAGTACTTC,CATSRPQGANEQYF
NA,few,TRBV19,TRBJ2-7,TGTGCCAGTAGTGCGGGCCACTACGAGCAGTACTTC,CASSAGHYEQYF
TRBD1,NA,TRBV10-3,TRBJ1-5,TGTGCCATCAGTACAGGACAGGGGCTGATTCAGCCCCAGCATTTT,CAISTGQGLIQPQHF
NA,NA,TRBV7-2,TRBJ1-3,TGTGCCAGCAGCTGGGGGCAGGGAAACACCATATATTTT,CASSWGQGNTIYF
TRBD1,few,TRBV4-1,TRBJ2-5,TGCGCCAGCAGCCAAGTTCTTGTACAGGGGCGGGAGACCCAGTACTTC,CASSQVLVQGRETQYF
NA,few,TRBV7-8,TRBJ2-7,TGTGCCAGCAGCTACCCCCCCACAGGGCGCGAGCAGTACTTC,CASSYPPTGREQYF
TRBD2,NA,TRBV5-1,TRBJ2-5,TGCGCCAGCAGCCTGGCGGCGGGAGGGGAGACCCAGTACTTC,CASSLAAGGETQYF
TRBD2,NA,TRBV19,TRBJ2-3,TGTGCCAGTACTCTAACAGGACTAGCGGTCGTTCATACGCAGTATTTT,CASTLTGLAVVHTQYF
TRBD2,NA,TRBV18,TRBJ2-1,TGTGCCAGCTCACCAACTAGCGGGAGTCTGAATGAGCAGTTCTTC,CASSPTSGSLNEQFF
TRBD2,few,TRBV5-6,TRBJ2-7,TGTGCCAGCAGCTGGGAGGGAGCATTCTACGAGCAGTACTTC,CASSWEGAFYEQYF
NA,NA,TRBV9,TRBJ1-5,TGTGCCAGCAGCGTAGGGGGCAGGGCGGGGCAGCCCCAGCATTTT,CASSVGGRAGQPQHF
NA,NA,TRBV12-3/TRBV12-4,TRBJ2-7,TGTGCCAGCAGCCCCAGCTCCTACGAGCAGTACTTC,CASSPSSYEQYF
TRBD1,NA,TRBV4-3,TRBJ2-1,TGCGCCAGCAGCCAAGAATGGACAGGCGGCTTTGTCAATGAGCAGTTCTTC,CASSQEWTGGFVNEQFF
TRBD2,NA,TRBV28,TRBJ2-7,TGTGCCAGCACACTAGCGGGAGGAGCCAAGGGGCAGTACTTC,CASTLAGGAKGQYF
NA,NA,TRBV5-4,TRBJ1-2,TGTGCCAGCAGCCCCAGGGAGGGGCTCAACTATGGCTACACCTTC,CASSPREGLNYGYTF
NA,NA,TRBV3-1/TRBV3-2,TRBJ2-4,TGTGCCAGCAGCCATTCGGACAGACTCGGAAACATTCAGTACTTC,CASSHSDRLGNIQYF
NA,NA,TRBV6-5,TRBJ1-5,TGTGCCGCCAGGGAGGGACGGGTCTATCAGCCCCAGCATTTT,CAAREGRVYQPQHF
TRBD2,NA,TRBV18,TRBJ2-7,TGTGCCAGCTCCCCGGGACTAGCGGGGCTTTACGAGCAGTACTTC,CASSPGLAGLYEQYF
TRBD2,NA,TRBV7-2,TRBJ2-1,TGTGCCAGCAGCCCCGGGACTAGCGAAGGGAAACAGTTCTTC,CASSPGTSEGKQFF
TRBD1,NA,TRBV6-5,TRBJ2-7,TGTGCCAGCAGTTACTCGGGACAGGGGGTACCCTACGAGCAGTACTTC,CASSYSGQGVPYEQYF
NA,NA,TRBV6-1,TRBJ1-1,TGTGCCAGCAGTGAGACACTGACAACTGAAGCTTTCTTT,CASSETLTTEAFF
NA,few,TRBV7-2,TRBJ2-1,TGTGCCAGCCGGAGGAGCTCCTACAATGAGCAGTTCTTC,CASRRSSYNEQFF
NA,NA,TRBV18,TRBJ2-7,TGTGCCAGCTCCCCGGGACAAGTATCCTACGAGCAGTACTTC,CASSPGQVSYEQYF
TRBD2,NA,TRBV24-1,TRBJ2-7,TGTGCCACCAGTGATTCCCGTAGCGGGAGGGTGTACGAGCAGTACTTC,CATSDSRSGRVYEQYF
NA,NA,TRBV4-2,TRBJ1-4,TGTGCCAGCAGCGAGAGGACAATTAATGAAAAACTGTTTTTT,CASSERTINEKLFF
NA,NA,TRBV6-5,TRBJ1-1,TGTGCCAGCTCCTCGGGTGGAGCTGAAGCTTTCTTT,CASSSGGAEAFF
NA,NA,TRBV3-1/TRBV3-2,TRBJ2-5,TGTGCCAGCAGCCAAGGAGTTCTAGGCGGGGAGACCCAGTACTTC,CASSQGVLGGETQYF
NA,NA,TRBV28,TRBJ1-4,TGTGCCAGCAGGCCGGACAGAAATGAAAAACTGTTTTTT,CASRPDRNEKLFF
NA,NA,TRBV28,TRBJ2-7,TGTGCCAGCAGACTGACACAGAGCTCCTACGAGCAGTACTTC,CASRLTQSSYEQYF
TRBD1,NA,TRBV7-9,TRBJ1-2,TGTGCCAGCAGCTCCGATCGGGACAGGGTCCGGGTCACCTTC,CASSSDRDRVRVTF
TRBD1,NA,TRBV29-1,TRBJ1-2,TGCAGCGCGGACAGGGGCTCTGGCTACACCTTC,CSADRGSGYTF
TRBD2,once,TRBV9,TRBJ2-2,TGTGCCAGCAGCGTAGCCCCGGGACTAGCGGGAGTTCCGAACACCGGGGAGCTGTTTTTT,CASSVAPGLAGVPNTGELFF
NA,NA,TRBV15,TRBJ1-2,TGTGCCACCAGCAGAGAGGGGGGAGGCTATGGCTACACCTTC,CATSREGGGYGYTF
NA,NA,TRBV20-1,TRBJ1-2,TGCAGTGCCAGGGATGGAAAAACCTTC,CSARDGKTF
NA,NA,TRBV19,TRBJ1-5,TGTGCCAGTAGCACACGCACAGGGCGATGGGAGCCCCAGCATTTT,CASSTRTGRWEPQHF
NA,NA,TRBV3-1/TRBV3-2,TRBJ1-1,TGTGCCAGCAGAATGACGTGGGGAGGCACTGAAGCTTTCTTT,CASRMTWGGTEAFF
TRBD1,NA,TRBV28,TRBJ1-1,TGTGCCAGCAGTTTCCTCAGGGGGCGGACTGAAGCTTTCTTT,CASSFLRGRTEAFF
TRBD1,NA,TRBV5-1,TRBJ1-1,TGCGCCAGCAGCTCGGGGACAGGGGCTTGGAGCACGAACACTGAAGCTTTCTTT,CASSSGTGAWSTNTEAFF
NA,NA,TRBV19,TRBJ1-5,TGTGCCAGTAACAGGGGCAATCAGCCCCAGCATTTT,CASNRGNQPQHF
NA,NA,TRBV28,TRBJ1-1,TGTGCCAGCACCGCTACAGGGTACACTGAAGCTTTCTTT,CASTATGYTEAFF
TRBD2,NA,TRBV5-1,TRBJ2-2,TGCGCCAGCAGCTTGGCCATTTGGGCTAGCGGCAGAGGCGGGGAGCTGTTTTTT,CASSLAIWASGRGGELFF
NA,NA,TRBV19,TRBJ1-2,TGTGCCAGTAGTCCTACAGGCCTCACTAACTATGGCTACACCTTC,CASSPTGLTNYGYTF
TRBD1,NA,TRBV18,TRBJ2-2,TGTGCCAGCTCCCAGGACAGGGTAAACACCGGGGAGCTGTTTTTT,CASSQDRVNTGELFF